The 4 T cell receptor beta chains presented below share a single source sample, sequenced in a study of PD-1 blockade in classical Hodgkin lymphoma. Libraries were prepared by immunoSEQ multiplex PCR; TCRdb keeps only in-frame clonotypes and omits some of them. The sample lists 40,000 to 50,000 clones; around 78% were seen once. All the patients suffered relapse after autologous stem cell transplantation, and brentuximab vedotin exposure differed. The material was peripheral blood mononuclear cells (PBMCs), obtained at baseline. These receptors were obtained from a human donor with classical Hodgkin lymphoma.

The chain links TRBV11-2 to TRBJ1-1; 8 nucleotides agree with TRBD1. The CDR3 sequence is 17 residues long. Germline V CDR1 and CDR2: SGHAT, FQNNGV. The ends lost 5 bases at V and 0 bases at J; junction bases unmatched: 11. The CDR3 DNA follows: TGTGCCAGCAGCCTTCGGACAGGGCGTAAAATGAACACTGAAGCTTTCTTT. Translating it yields CASSLRTGRKMNTEAFF. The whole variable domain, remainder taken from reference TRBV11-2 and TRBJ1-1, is EAGVAQSPRYKIIEKRQSVAFWCNPISGHATLYWYQQILGQGPKLLIQFQNNGVVDDSQLPKDRFSAERLKGVDSTLKIQPAKLEDSAVYLCASSLRTGRKMNTEAFFGQGTRLTVV.

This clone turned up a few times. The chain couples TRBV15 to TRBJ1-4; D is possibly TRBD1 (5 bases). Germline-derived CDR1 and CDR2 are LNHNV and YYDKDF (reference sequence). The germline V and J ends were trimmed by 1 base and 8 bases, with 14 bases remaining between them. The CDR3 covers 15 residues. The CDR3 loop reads CATSRAGGVGEKLFF. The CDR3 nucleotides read TGTGCCACCAGCAGAGCGGGAGGGGTGGGGGAAAAACTGTTTTTT. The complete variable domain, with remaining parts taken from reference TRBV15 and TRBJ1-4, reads DAMVIQNPRYQVTQFGKPVTLSCSQTLNHNVMYWYQQKSSQAPKLLFHYYDKDFNNEADTPDNFQSRRPNTSFCFLDIRSPGLGDTAMYLCATSRAGGVGEKLFFGSGTQLSVL.

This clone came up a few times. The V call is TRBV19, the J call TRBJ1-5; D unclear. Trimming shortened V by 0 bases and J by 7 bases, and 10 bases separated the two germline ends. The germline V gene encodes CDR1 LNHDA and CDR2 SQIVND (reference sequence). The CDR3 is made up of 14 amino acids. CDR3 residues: CASSIEEVGQPQHF. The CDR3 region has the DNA TGTGCCAGTAGTATAGAAGAGGTAGGACAGCCCCAGCATTTT.

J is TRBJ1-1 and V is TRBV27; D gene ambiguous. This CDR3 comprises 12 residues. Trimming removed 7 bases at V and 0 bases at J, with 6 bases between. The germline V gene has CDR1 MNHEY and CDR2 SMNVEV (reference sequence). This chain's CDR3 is CASKQLNTEAFF. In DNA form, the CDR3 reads TGTGCCAGCAAACAGCTGAACACTGAAGCTTTCTTT.